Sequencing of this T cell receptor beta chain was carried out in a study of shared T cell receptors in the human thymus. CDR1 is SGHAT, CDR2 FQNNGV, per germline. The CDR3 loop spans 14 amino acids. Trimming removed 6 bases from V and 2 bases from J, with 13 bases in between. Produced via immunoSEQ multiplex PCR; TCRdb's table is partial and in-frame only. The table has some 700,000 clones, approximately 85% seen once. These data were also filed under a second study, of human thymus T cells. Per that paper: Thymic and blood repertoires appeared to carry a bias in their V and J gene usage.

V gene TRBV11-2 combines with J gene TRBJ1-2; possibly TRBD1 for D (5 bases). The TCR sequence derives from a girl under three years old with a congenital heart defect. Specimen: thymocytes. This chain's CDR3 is CASSLDTRNYGYTF. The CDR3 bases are TGTGCCAGCAGTTTGGACACCAGAAACTATGGCTACACCTTC. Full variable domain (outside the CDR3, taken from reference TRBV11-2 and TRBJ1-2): EAGVAQSPRYKIIEKRQSVAFWCNPISGHATLYWYQQILGQGPKLLIQFQNNGVVDDSQLPKDRFSAERLKGVDSTLKIQPAKLEDSAVYLCASSLDTRNYGYTFGSGTRLTVV.